The T cell receptor beta chain under discussion was sequenced for a study of control samples from healthy donors and cancer patients. Here immunoSEQ multiplex PCR was the method, and the copy in TCRdb shows in-frame clones only, minus some. The sample comprises approximately 120,000 clones, more than 70% of which are singletons, and about 3% rests with the top ten. The V gene end was trimmed by 1 base and the J gene end by 5 bases; junction bases not matched to a gene: 8. From germline, CDR1 is SGDLS and CDR2 YYNGEE. The CDR3 consists of 15 residues. Sequences were obtained from blood. This sequence joins TRBV9 and TRBJ2-5; 7 nucleotides match TRBD1. The sequence derives from a man aged 55-75 years in good health. Written as DNA, the CDR3 is TGTGCCAGCAGCGTATTTGAGGGGGCCGGGGAGACCCAGTACTTC. Its protein product is CASSVFEGAGETQYF. Complete variable domain (other parts from reference TRBV9 and TRBJ2-5): DSGVTQTPKHLITATGQRVTLRCSPRSGDLSVYWYQQSLDQGLQFLIQYYNGEERAKGNILERFSAQQFPDLHSELNLSSLELGDSALYFCASSVFEGAGETQYFGPGTRLLVL.